The clone carrying this TCR beta chain was seen a few times. Its antigen is not known. The data stem from a study of T cells in Graves' hyperthyroidism and ophthalmopathy. The wider study: Blood was drawn when the patient was first diagnosed and still untreated.

Researchers amplified the TCR beta CDR3 regions from RNA transcripts. The TCR CDR3 was amplified in a first-round RT-PCR using the HTBI primer set. TCRdb analysed the multiplex PCR reads with MiXCR anew, one entry per CDR3 protein. The sample shows around 580,000 distinct CDR3 sequences, 16% of them seen only once. Trimming at V came to 5 bases and at J to 6 bases, leaving 6 bases not matched to a gene. The CDR3 has 14 amino acids. CDR1 is SGHTA, CDR2 FQGNSA, per germline. Stability of Graves' hyperthyroidism was defined as absent ophthalmopathy progression within 18 months. Study observations and caveats: The model's output predicted ophthalmopathy at a median of 6.5 months prior to onset.

The J gene is TRBJ2-7, the V gene TRBV7-2; 11 nucleotides match TRBD1. The specimen sequenced was blood. This TCR derives from a woman younger than 35 with Graves' hyperthyroidism. CDR3 DNA sequence: TGTGCCAGCAGCCCCCGGACAGGGGGCTTCGAGCAGTACTTC. Translation: CASSPRTGGFEQYF.